The sequence of this TCR beta chain was determined in a study of blood T cell repertoires in COVID-19. Study-level information: T cells, B-cell-depleted T cells, or PBMCs supplied cDNA or gDNA.

Original handling: Amplification of reference gene primers provided the estimated nucleated cell counts. Assay used: immunoSEQ multiplex PCR; TCRdb lists only in-frame clones, some missing. For V, J and clone size, that table is used; D and trimming come from the DNA. Of 100,000 to 120,000 clones listed, over 75% are singletons. The CDR3 is made up of 13 amino acids. CDR1 is SGDLS and CDR2 is YYNGEE in the germline V gene. The V end was cut by 2 bases, the J end by 0 bases, with 5 bases between. The sample was peripheral blood. V is TRBV9 and J is TRBJ1-1; no firm D call. The receptor comes from a man aged 45 to 65 with acute or convalescent COVID-19. The CDR3 is CASSVAVNTEAFF. DNA of the CDR3: TGTGCCAGCAGCGTCGCAGTGAACACTGAAGCTTTCTTT.